Detailed here is one T cell receptor (beta chain). The antigen remains undetermined. The data originate from a study of CD4 T cells in relation to SARS-CoV-2 and coronaviruses. Study-level background: ViraFEST: roughly ten-day antigen culture of PBMCs, then TCR beta CDR3 sequencing. Convalescent patients were fewer than 10 males and a few females; two were Hispanic.

Roughly 10^5 naive or memory CD4+ cells were cultured with CEF peptides for approximately eleven days. Generated by immunoSEQ multiplex PCR, the TCRdb table keeps only in-frame clones and is missing some. The sample includes tens of thousands of clones, around 82% of them seen just once. V lost 0 bases, J lost 2 bases, and 12 bases lay in between. CDR3 length equals 15 residues. The V gene's germline CDR1 is SGDLS and CDR2 YYNGEE. The receptor was isolated from an adult with COVID-19. Sequences were obtained from naive CD4+ T cells from PBMCs, cultured in vitro. Subset meaning: naive CD4+ T cells isolated by negative enrichment. The chain couples TRBV9 to TRBJ2-7, with TRBD2 as a possible D gene (5 bases). The DNA for the CDR3 is TGTGCCAGCAGCGTAGCTGAGGGATGGACCTACGAGCAGTACTTC. Amino acid sequence: CASSVAEGWTYEQYF.